This T cell receptor beta chain appears in the sequencing data of a study of sequential checkpoint blockade in melanoma. Per germline, CDR1 MNHEY and CDR2 SVGAGI. The CDR3 covers 16 residues. Between the trimmed V and J ends, which lost 0 bases and 0 bases, there was a span of 12 bases. Treatment given: randomized to nivolumab then ipilimumab (arm A) or the reverse (arm B). Generated by immunoSEQ multiplex PCR, the TCRdb table keeps only in-frame clones and is missing some. The repertoire holds roughly 12,000 clones, with nearly 80% as singletons. This clonotype was sampled from a human donor with melanoma. Material: CD8+ T cells sorted from blood (inferred from file names), obtained from a patient given nivolumab and ipilimumab in sequence. This chain uses TRBV6-5 with TRBJ2-7; tentative D call: TRBD1 (5 bases). The CDR3 bases are TGTGCCAGCAGTTACTCTTCCAGGGCCGCCTCCTACGAGCAGTACTTC. It is translated as CASSYSSRAASYEQYF.